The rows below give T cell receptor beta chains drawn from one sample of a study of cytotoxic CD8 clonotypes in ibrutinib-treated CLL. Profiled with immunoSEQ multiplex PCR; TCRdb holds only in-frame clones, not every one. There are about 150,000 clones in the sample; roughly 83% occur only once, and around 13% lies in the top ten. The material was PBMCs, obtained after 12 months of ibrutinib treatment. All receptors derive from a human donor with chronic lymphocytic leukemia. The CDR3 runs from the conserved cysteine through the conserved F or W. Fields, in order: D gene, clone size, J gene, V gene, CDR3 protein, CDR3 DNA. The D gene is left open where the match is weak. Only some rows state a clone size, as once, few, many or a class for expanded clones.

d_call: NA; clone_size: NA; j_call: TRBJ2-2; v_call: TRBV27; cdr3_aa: CASTFKKGGELFF; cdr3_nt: TGTGCCAGCACCTTTAAAAAAGGCGGGGAGCTGTTTTTT
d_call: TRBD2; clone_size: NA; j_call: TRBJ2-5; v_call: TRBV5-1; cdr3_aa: CASSREGLAGETQYF; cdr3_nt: TGCGCCAGCAGCCGTGAAGGACTAGCGGGAGAGACCCAGTACTTC
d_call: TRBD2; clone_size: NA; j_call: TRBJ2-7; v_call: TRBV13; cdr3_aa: CASRRLAGNEQYF; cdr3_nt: TGTGCCAGCAGGAGACTAGCGGGGAACGAGCAGTACTTC
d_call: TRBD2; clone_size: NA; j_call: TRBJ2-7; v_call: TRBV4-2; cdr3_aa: CASSLVGGKGEQYF; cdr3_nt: TGTGCCAGCAGCCTAGTCGGGGGGAAGGGCGAGCAGTACTTC
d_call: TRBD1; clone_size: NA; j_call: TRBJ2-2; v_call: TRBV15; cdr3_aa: CATSRWTGSNTGELFF; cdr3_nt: TGTGCCACCAGCAGATGGACAGGGAGTAACACCGGGGAGCTGTTTTTT
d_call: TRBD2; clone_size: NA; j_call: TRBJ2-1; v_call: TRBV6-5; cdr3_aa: CASSPGTSAYNEQFF; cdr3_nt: TGTGCCAGCAGTCCCGGGACTAGCGCCTACAATGAGCAGTTCTTC
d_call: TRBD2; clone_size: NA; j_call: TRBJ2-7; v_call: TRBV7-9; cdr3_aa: CASSSPRASGAYEQYF; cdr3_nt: TGTGCCAGCAGCTCGCCTCGGGCTAGCGGGGCCTACGAGCAGTACTTC
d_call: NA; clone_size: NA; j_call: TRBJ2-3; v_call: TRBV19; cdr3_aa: CASSIPAGVTDTQYF; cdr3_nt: TGTGCCAGTAGTATCCCGGCAGGGGTCACAGATACGCAGTATTTT
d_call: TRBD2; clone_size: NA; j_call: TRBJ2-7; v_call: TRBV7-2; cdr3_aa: CASSLAASSGGYSYEQYF; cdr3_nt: TGTGCCAGCAGCTTAGCCGCCTCGAGCGGGGGCTACTCCTACGAGCAGTACTTC
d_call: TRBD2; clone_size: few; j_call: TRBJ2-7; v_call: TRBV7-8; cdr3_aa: CASSSTREGYEQYF; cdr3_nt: TGTGCCAGCAGCTCCACCCGGGAGGGGTACGAGCAGTACTTC
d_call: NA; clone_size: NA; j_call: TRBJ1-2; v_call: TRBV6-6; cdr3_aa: CASSYSGVDYGYTF; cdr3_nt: TGTGCCAGCAGTTACTCAGGGGTGGACTATGGCTACACCTTC
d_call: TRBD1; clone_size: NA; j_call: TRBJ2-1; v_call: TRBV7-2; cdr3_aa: CASSFIRDRLPYNEQFF; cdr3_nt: TGTGCCAGCAGCTTCATCCGGGACAGGCTCCCATACAATGAGCAGTTCTTC
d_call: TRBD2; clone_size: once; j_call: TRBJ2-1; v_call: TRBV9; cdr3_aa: CASSMEASGRGADNEQFF; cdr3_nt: TGTGCCAGCAGCATGGAAGCTAGCGGGAGGGGGGCCGACAATGAGCAGTTCTTC
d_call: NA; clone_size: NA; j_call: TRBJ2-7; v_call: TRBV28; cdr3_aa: CATRASSVYEQYF; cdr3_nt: TGTGCCACCCGGGCCTCCTCAGTCTACGAGCAGTACTTC
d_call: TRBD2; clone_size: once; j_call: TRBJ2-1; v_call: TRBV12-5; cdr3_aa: CASGSMGGRNEQFF; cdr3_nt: TGTGCTAGTGGTTCGATGGGAGGGCGAAATGAGCAGTTCTTC
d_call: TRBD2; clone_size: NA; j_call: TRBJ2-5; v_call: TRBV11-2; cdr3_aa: CASSLLGLAGGLETQYF; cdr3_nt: TGTGCCAGCAGCTTACTAGGACTAGCGGGAGGGCTGGAGACCCAGTACTTC
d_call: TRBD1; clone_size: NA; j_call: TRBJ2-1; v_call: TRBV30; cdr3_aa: CAWRDRQGYNEQFF; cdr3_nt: TGTGCCTGGAGAGACCGACAGGGTTACAATGAGCAGTTCTTC
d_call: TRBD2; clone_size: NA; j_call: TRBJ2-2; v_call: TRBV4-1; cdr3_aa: CASSQGPLAGAGELFF; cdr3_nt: TGCGCCAGCAGCCAAGGCCCCCTAGCGGGAGCCGGGGAGCTGTTTTTT
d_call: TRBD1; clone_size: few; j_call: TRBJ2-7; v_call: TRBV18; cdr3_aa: CASSPPDRGYHEQYF; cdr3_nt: TGTGCCAGCTCACCACCGGACAGGGGGTACCACGAGCAGTACTTC
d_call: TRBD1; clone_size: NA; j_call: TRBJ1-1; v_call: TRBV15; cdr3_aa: CATSRDLGQRQGNAFF; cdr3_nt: TGTGCCACCAGCAGAGATCTGGGGCAAAGACAGGGGAACGCTTTCTTT
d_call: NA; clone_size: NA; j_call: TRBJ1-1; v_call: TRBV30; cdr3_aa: CAWSRSANTEAFF; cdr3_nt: TGTGCCTGGTCCCGAAGCGCGAACACTGAAGCTTTCTTT
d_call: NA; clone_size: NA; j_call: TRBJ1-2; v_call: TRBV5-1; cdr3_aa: CASSSAWEGGGYTF; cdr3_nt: TGCGCCAGCAGCTCAGCTTGGGAAGGAGGCGGCTACACCTTC
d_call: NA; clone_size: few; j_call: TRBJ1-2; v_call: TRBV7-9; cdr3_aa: CASSLELNYGYTF; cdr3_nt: TGTGCCAGCAGCTTAGAGCTAAACTATGGCTACACCTTC
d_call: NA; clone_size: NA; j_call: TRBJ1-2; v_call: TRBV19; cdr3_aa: CASRPGTNYGYTF; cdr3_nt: TGTGCCAGTAGGCCGGGAACTAACTATGGCTACACCTTC
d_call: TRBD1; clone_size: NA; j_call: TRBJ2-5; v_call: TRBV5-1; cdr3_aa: CASRLQGAPPETQYF; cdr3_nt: TGCGCCAGCAGACTACAGGGGGCGCCCCCAGAGACCCAGTACTTC
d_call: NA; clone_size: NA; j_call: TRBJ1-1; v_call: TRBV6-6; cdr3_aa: CASSYSLGVGTEAFF; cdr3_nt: TGTGCCAGCAGTTACTCGTTGGGGGTGGGAACTGAAGCTTTCTTT
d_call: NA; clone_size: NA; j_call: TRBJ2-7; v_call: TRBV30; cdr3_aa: CAWSVRTLQGYLSYEQYF; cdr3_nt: TGTGCCTGGAGTGTAAGGACACTTCAAGGATACCTCTCCTACGAGCAGTACTTC
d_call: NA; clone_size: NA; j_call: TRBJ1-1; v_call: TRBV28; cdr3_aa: CASSGGAEAFF; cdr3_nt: TGTGCCAGTAGTGGGGGAGCTGAAGCTTTCTTT
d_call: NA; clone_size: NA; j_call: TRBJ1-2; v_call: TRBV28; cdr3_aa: CASSFISPGQISYGYTF; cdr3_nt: TGTGCCAGCAGTTTCATTTCTCCAGGACAGATTTCCTATGGCTACACCTTC
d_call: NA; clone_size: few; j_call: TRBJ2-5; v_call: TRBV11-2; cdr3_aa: CASSLAGVVETQYF; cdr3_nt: TGTGCCAGCAGCTTAGCCGGAGTGGTGGAGACCCAGTACTTC
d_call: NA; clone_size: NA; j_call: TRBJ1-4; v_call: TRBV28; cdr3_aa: CASSFHGAEKLFF; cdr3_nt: TGTGCCAGCAGTTTTCATGGGGCTGAAAAACTGTTTTTT
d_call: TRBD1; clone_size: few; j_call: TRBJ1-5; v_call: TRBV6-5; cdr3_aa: CASRPDREYGQPQHF; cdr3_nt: TGTGCCAGCAGACCCGACAGGGAGTACGGGCAGCCCCAGCATTTT
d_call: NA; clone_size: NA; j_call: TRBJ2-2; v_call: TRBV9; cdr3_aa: CASSVGVSPNTGELFF; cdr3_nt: TGTGCCAGCAGCGTAGGGGTTAGCCCGAACACCGGGGAGCTGTTTTTT
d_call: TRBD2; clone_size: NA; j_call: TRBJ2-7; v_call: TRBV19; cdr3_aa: CASSIRLAGGYEQYF; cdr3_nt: TGTGCCAGTAGTATAAGACTAGCGGGAGGCTACGAGCAGTACTTC
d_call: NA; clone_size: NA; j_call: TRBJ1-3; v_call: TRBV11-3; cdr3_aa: CASSLGGNGNTIYF; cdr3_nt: TGTGCCAGCAGCTTAGGGGGGAACGGAAACACCATATATTTT
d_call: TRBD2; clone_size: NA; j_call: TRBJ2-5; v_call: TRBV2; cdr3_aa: CASSRTSSQETQYF; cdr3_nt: TGTGCCAGCAGCAGGACTAGCAGCCAAGAGACCCAGTACTTC
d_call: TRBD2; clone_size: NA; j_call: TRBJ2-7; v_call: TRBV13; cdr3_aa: CASSLVQGLAGGPHEQYF; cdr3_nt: TGTGCCAGCAGCTTAGTACAGGGACTAGCGGGAGGGCCCCACGAGCAGTACTTC
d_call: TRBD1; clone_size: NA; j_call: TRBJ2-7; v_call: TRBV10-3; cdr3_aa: CAIRKQGAIYEQYF; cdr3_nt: TGTGCCATCAGAAAACAGGGGGCGATTTACGAGCAGTACTTC
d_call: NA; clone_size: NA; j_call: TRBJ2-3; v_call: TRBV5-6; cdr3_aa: CASSSLGVSDTQYF; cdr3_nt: TGTGCCAGCAGCTCCCTGGGTGTCTCAGATACGCAGTATTTT
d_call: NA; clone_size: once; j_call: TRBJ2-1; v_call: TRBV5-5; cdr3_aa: CASSLRDVGLFGDEQFF; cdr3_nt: TGTGCCAGCAGCTTGAGGGATGTTGGGTTATTTGGCGATGAGCAGTTCTTC
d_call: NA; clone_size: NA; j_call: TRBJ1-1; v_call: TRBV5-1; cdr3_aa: CASSFRGAEAFF; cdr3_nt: TGCGCCAGCAGCTTTAGGGGGGCTGAAGCTTTCTTT
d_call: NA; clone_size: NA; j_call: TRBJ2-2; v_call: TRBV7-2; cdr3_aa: CASSKGLLGAGGELFF; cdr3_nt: TGTGCCAGCAGCAAGGGCCTGCTAGGAGCCGGCGGGGAGCTGTTTTTT
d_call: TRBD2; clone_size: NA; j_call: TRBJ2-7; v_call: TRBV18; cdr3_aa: CASSFTSGRENEQYF; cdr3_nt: TGTGCCAGCTCATTTACTAGCGGGAGGGAAAACGAGCAGTACTTC
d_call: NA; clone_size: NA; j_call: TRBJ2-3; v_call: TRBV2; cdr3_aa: CASSDRQGSTDTQYF; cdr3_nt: TGTGCCAGCAGTGATCGGCAGGGGAGCACAGATACGCAGTATTTT
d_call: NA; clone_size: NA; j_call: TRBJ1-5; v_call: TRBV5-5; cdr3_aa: CASSSKAGTENQPQHF; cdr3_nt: TGTGCCAGCAGCTCGAAAGCCGGGACCGAGAATCAGCCCCAGCATTTT
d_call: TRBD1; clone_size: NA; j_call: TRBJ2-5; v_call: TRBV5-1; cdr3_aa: CASAGTGPGETQYF; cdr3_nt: TGCGCCAGCGCCGGGACAGGGCCAGGAGAGACCCAGTACTTC
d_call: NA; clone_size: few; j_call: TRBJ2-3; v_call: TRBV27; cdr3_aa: CASSTGRVDTQYF; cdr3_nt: TGTGCCAGCAGTACCGGACGCGTAGATACGCAGTATTTT
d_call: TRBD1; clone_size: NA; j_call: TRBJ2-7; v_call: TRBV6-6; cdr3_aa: CASSYSQGGSYEQYF; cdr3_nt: TGTGCCAGCAGTTACTCACAGGGGGGATCCTACGAGCAGTACTTC
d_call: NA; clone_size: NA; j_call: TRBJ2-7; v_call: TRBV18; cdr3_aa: CASSRSYEQYF; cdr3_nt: TGTGCCAGCTCACGCTCCTACGAGCAGTACTTC
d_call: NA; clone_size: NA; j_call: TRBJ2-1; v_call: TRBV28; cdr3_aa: CASSRYGSARLYNEQFF; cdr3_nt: TGTGCCAGCAGTCGTTACGGGTCGGCACGGCTCTACAATGAGCAGTTCTTC
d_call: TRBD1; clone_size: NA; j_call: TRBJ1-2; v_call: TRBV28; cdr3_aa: CASSLSQGAKDYGYTF; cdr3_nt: TGTGCCAGCAGTTTATCACAGGGGGCTAAGGACTATGGCTACACCTTC
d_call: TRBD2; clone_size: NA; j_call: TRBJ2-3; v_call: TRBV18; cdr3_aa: CASSRESLAGALGTDTQYF; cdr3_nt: TGTGCCAGCTCACGGGAATCACTAGCGGGGGCCCTCGGCACAGATACGCAGTATTTT
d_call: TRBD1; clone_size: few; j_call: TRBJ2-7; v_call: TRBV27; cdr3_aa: CASSPAGTGFYEQYF; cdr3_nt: TGTGCCAGCAGCCCAGCCGGGACAGGGTTCTACGAGCAGTACTTC
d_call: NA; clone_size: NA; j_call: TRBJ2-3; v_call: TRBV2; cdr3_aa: CASSVEAPTSTDTQYF; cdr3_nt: TGTGCCAGCAGTGTCGAAGCGCCCACTAGCACAGATACGCAGTATTTT
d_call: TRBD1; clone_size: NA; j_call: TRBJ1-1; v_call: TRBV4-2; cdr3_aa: CASSQESRGPTEAFF; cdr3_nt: TGTGCCAGCAGCCAAGAGTCCAGGGGGCCGACTGAAGCTTTCTTT
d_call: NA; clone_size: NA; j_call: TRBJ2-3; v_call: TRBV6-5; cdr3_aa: CASSVDLSTDTQYF; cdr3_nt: TGTGCCAGCAGCGTCGACCTAAGCACAGATACGCAGTATTTT
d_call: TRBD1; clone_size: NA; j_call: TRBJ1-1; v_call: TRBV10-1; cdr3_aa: CASSESTGQFTEAFF; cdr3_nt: TGCGCCAGCAGTGAGTCGACAGGGCAGTTCACTGAAGCTTTCTTT
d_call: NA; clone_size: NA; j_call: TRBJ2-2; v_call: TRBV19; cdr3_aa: CASSIEVGGVNRGTGELFF; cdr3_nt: TGTGCCAGTAGTATCGAGGTCGGCGGAGTCAATCGGGGCACCGGGGAGCTGTTTTTT
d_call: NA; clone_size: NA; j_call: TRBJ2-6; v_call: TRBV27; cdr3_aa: CASRFRGANVLTF; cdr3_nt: TGTGCCAGCAGGTTTAGAGGGGCCAACGTCCTGACTTTC